The 19 T cell receptor beta chains listed next were all sequenced from one sample in a study of identical twins. Each CDR3 protein is one row after TCRdb ran MiXCR on the 5' RACE reads. The sample holds a few hundred thousand distinct CDR3 sequences, about 8% seen once. These same records also appear under a second study, on yellow fever vaccine responses in identical twins.

Sequencing was carried out using memory (CD45RO+) T cells sorted from blood. All receptors derive from a woman in her late teens or twenties in good health.

This clonotype was seen repeatedly, ten times or more. The chain recombines TRBV20-1 with TRBJ2-7, with D perhaps being TRBD1 or TRBD2 (6 bases each). The CDR3 is made up of 15 amino acids. The V end was cut by 2 bases, the J end by 1 base, with 15 bases between. Germline V gene data show CDR1 as DFQATT and CDR2 as SNEGSKA (reference sequence). The CDR3 region is CSARSEGGSSYEQYV. The DNA of the CDR3 is TGCAGTGCTAGATCGGAGGGGGGATCGTCCTACGAGCAGTACGTC.

The chain links TRBV11-3 to TRBJ2-3; maybe TRBD1 (5 bases). From germline, CDR1 is SGHNT and CDR2 YENEEA. V was clipped by 5 bases and J by 2 bases, with 14 bases between them. The CDR3 is 15 residues long. CDR3 coding DNA: TGTGCCAGCAGCCAAGGTGGACACCTCACAGATACGCAGTATTTT. It is translated as CASSQGGHLTDTQYF. The whole variable domain, remainder taken from reference TRBV11-3 and TRBJ2-3, is EAGVVQSPRYKIIEKKQPVAFWCNPISGHNTLYWYLQNLGQGPELLIRYENEEAVDDSQLPKDRFSAERLKGVDSTLKIQPAELGDSAVYLCASSQGGHLTDTQYFGPGTRLTVL.

In its sample, this clonotype was seen many times. The gene calls are TRBV5-1 and TRBJ2-1; 13 bases are shared with TRBD2. Germline CDR1 SGHRS, CDR2 YFSETQ. The V segment lost 1 base and the J segment 6 bases; nucleotides outside the gene matches: 10. CDR3 size: 18 residues. This chain's CDR3 is CASSLFGTSGNLGNEQFF. Written as DNA, the CDR3 is TGCGCCAGCAGCTTGTTTGGGACTAGCGGGAATTTAGGCAATGAGCAGTTCTTC.

CDR3 residues: CSARFDYTGELFF. CDR3 nucleotides: TGCAGTGCTAGATTCGACTACACCGGGGAGCTGTTTTTT. This sequence joins TRBV20-1 and TRBJ2-2; D call uncertain. The CDR3 totals 13 residues. V lost 2 bases and J 3 bases, leaving 7 bases between the germline ends. Germline CDR1 DFQATT, CDR2 SNEGSKA (reference sequence).

The sample holds many counts of this clonotype. The chain links TRBV11-2 to TRBJ1-4; no clear D. Trimming removed 5 bases from V and 7 bases from J, with 20 bases in between. Germline CDR1 and CDR2: SGHAT and FQNNGV. The CDR3 consists of 16 residues. The CDR3 sequence is CASSPGVAGFSEKLFF. CDR3 DNA sequence: TGTGCCAGCAGCCCTGGGGTTGCGGGGTTTAGTGAAAAACTGTTTTTT.

This clonotype occurred a few times. The genes are TRBV20-1 and TRBJ2-7; 14 bases line up with TRBD2. Germline assignment: CDR1 DFQATT and CDR2 SNEGSKA (reference sequence). The CDR3 consists of 15 residues. Trimming removed 6 bases from V and 2 bases from J; junction bases left unmatched: 6. In DNA, the CDR3 is TGCAGTGCGAGTGGACTAGCGGGAGGAGCCTACGAGCAGTACTTC. This gives the protein CSASGLAGGAYEQYF.

CDR3 nucleotide sequence: TGTGCCAGCAGCTCGCCAGGGGGGGGCCTCAATGAGCAGTTCTTC. This sequence encodes CASSSPGGGLNEQFF. The rearrangement joins TRBV5-8 to TRBJ2-1, with D perhaps matching TRBD1 or TRBD2 (7 bases each). Trimming removed 3 bases from V and 6 bases from J, with 16 bases in between. This CDR3 comprises 15 residues. The germline gives CDR1 SGHTS, CDR2 YDEGEE.

This clonotype was recorded at least ten times. The V call is TRBV5-1, the J call TRBJ2-5; D might be TRBD1 or TRBD2, each matching 5 bases. Germline V gives CDR1 SGHRS, CDR2 YFSETQ. V was pared by 2 bases and J by 5 bases, with 16 bases between. The CDR3 is 15 residues long. Written as DNA, the CDR3 is TGCGCCAGCAGCTTCACCGGGACCCCCAGGGAGACCCAGTACTTC. Protein sequence: CASSFTGTPRETQYF.

The chain recombines TRBV29-1 with TRBJ2-7; TRBD2 is a possible D gene (6 bases). Trimming cost V 4 bases and J 2 bases, with 15 bases left between them. The germline V gene encodes CDR1 SQVTM and CDR2 ANQGSEA. This CDR3 contains 14 residues. In DNA, the CDR3 is TGCAGCGTTGTAGTGTCCGGGAGCCCCTACGAGCAGTACTTC. This gives the protein CSVVVSGSPYEQYF.

The V call is TRBV5-1, the J call TRBJ2-1; TRBD2 aligns across 12 bases. The length of the CDR3 is 15 residues. Germline CDR1 SGHRS, CDR2 YFSETQ. V dropped 4 bases and J dropped 9; count of bases not matched to a gene: 8. The CDR3 region is CASSDTSGGIGEQFF. The CDR3 bases are TGCGCCAGCAGCGACACTAGCGGGGGGATAGGTGAGCAGTTCTTC.

V usage is TRBV10-2 and J usage is TRBJ1-5; D unresolved. Germline CDR1 and CDR2: WSHSY and SAAADI. Trimming pared 7 bases from V and 9 bases from J, leaving 19 bases between. The CDR3 spans 14 residues. The chain's CDR3 is CASNWTGSRAPQHF. The DNA for the CDR3 is TGCGCCAGCAACTGGACGGGTTCTCGGGCGCCCCAGCATTTT.

This clonotype was detected a few times. J is TRBJ2-1 and V is TRBV6-5; D is possibly TRBD1 (7 bases). The CDR3 is 15 amino acids. The V gene's germline CDR1 is MNHEY and CDR2 SVGAGI. V lost 4 bases and J 5 bases, leaving 15 bases between the germline ends. The CDR3 DNA reads TGTGCCAGCAGTTCCCGACAGGGCGGGAACAATGAGCAGTTCTTC. Protein sequence: CASSSRQGGNNEQFF.

At least ten counts were recorded for this clonotype. Here the CDR3 reads CAISESSGESYNEQFF. The CDR3 region has the DNA TGTGCCATCAGTGAGTCAAGCGGGGAGTCCTACAATGAGCAGTTCTTC. The rearrangement joins TRBV10-3 to TRBJ2-1; 7 bases agree with TRBD2. J was trimmed by 1 base and V by 0 bases; bases with no gene match: 3. There are 16 residues in the CDR3. Germline-derived CDR1 and CDR2 are ENHRY and SYGVKD.

This chain connects TRBV4-1 to TRBJ2-5; 7 bases are a match to TRBD1. Germline V gene lookup returns CDR1 MGHRA and CDR2 YSYEKL. This CDR3 comprises 15 residues. The ends lost 0 bases at V and 5 bases at J; junction bases unmatched: 6. CDR3 in DNA: TGCGCCAGCAGCCAAGATTGGAACAGGGGTGAGACCCAGTACTTC. Translated: CASSQDWNRGETQYF.

This clonotype showed up many times. The chain couples TRBV12-3 or TRBV12-4 to TRBJ1-5; tentatively, D is TRBD1 (6 bases). Trimming took off 6 bases at V and 4 bases at J, with 13 bases between the two ends. This CDR3 has 14 amino acids. The CDR3 nucleotides are TGTGCCAGCAGGAGAGGACAGTTAAATCAGCCCCAGCATTTT. This codes for CASRRGQLNQPQHF.

This clonotype appeared a few times. The J gene is TRBJ2-1, the V gene TRBV19; the D gene is possibly TRBD2 (6 bases). V dropped 7 bases and J dropped 4 bases, with 17 bases sitting between them. This CDR3 is 15 amino acids long. CDR1 is LNHDA and CDR2 is SQIVND in the germline V gene (reference sequence). Written as DNA, the CDR3 is TGTGCCAGTACCCCCCGTGAGGCGGGGTACAATGAGCAGTTCTTC. It yields the protein CASTPREAGYNEQFF.

This clonotype came up many times. V gene TRBV12-3 or TRBV12-4 combines with J gene TRBJ1-1; 10 bases match TRBD1. The V gene end was trimmed by 5 bases and the J gene end by 10 bases; junction bases not matched to a gene: 7. This CDR3 has 13 amino acids. The CDR3 reads CASSLRDRGVAFF. In nucleotides, the CDR3 is TGTGCCAGCAGTCTTCGGGACAGGGGAGTAGCTTTCTTT.

The chain links TRBV9 to TRBJ2-3; 7 bases are shared with TRBD2. With 6 bases clipped from V and 1 base from J, the junction kept 8 bases outside the gene matches. Per the germline V gene, CDR1 is SGDLS and CDR2 is YYNGEE. The CDR3 length is 15 residues. DNA for the CDR3: TGTGCCAGCACCTGGGCCAGCGGGGGCACAGATACGCAGTATTTT. Protein sequence: CASTWASGGTDTQYF.

This clonotype has only a few counts. The chain carries TRBV6-1 and TRBJ1-3; TRBD1 is a possible D gene (5 bases). CDR3 length: 12 residues. The V gene lost 6 bases and the J gene lost 16 bases, with 19 bases spanning the gap. The germline V gene has CDR1 MNHNS and CDR2 SASEGT. The CDR3 DNA follows: TGTGCCAGCAGGACAGACCCCATATATCCGTATTTT. This sequence encodes CASRTDPIYPYF.